The rows below give T cell receptor beta chains drawn from one sample of a study of cytomegalovirus exposure and HLA in healthy donors. This table comes from immunoSEQ multiplex PCR, and its TCRdb copy is limited to in-frame clones, with some not included. The data contain 95,000 to 150,000 clones, roughly 80% of them singletons. The specimen was PBMCs. Receptor source: a man between 18 and 29 years old in good health and CMV-seropositive. Each CDR3 is given with its conserved first and last residue. Fields, in order: V gene, J gene, CDR3 protein.

V gene: TRBV5-1
J gene: TRBJ1-1
CDR3 protein: CASSLGGELNTEAFF

V gene: TRBV18
J gene: TRBJ1-2
CDR3 protein: CASSPQTETPSLGYTF

V gene: TRBV30
J gene: TRBJ1-6
CDR3 protein: CAWSGDSLDSSYNSPLHF

V gene: TRBV5-1
J gene: TRBJ2-1
CDR3 protein: CASSLGAGQGYNEQFF

V gene: TRBV4-3
J gene: TRBJ2-3
CDR3 protein: CASSQDGRDTQYF

V gene: TRBV19
J gene: TRBJ2-6
CDR3 protein: CASSPTGTGANVLTF

V gene: TRBV30
J gene: TRBJ2-5
CDR3 protein: CAWSVPSTSGEQETQYF

V gene: TRBV19
J gene: TRBJ1-1
CDR3 protein: CASSESHRDTEAFF

V gene: TRBV6-5
J gene: TRBJ2-6
CDR3 protein: CASSRTGGANVLTF

V gene: TRBV29-1
J gene: TRBJ1-2
CDR3 protein: CSVALGGQATYGYTF

V gene: TRBV21-1
J gene: TRBJ2-3
CDR3 protein: CASSKGQGTDTQYF

V gene: TRBV19
J gene: TRBJ2-7
CDR3 protein: CASSIGSSGRISYEQYF

V gene: TRBV7-8
J gene: TRBJ1-6
CDR3 protein: CASTSGHDSPLPF

V gene: TRBV9
J gene: TRBJ2-3
CDR3 protein: CASSYRGRDTQYF

V gene: TRBV7-8
J gene: TRBJ2-1
CDR3 protein: CASSLFGQGEQFF

V gene: TRBV9
J gene: TRBJ1-2
CDR3 protein: CASSVNQGLGYGYTF